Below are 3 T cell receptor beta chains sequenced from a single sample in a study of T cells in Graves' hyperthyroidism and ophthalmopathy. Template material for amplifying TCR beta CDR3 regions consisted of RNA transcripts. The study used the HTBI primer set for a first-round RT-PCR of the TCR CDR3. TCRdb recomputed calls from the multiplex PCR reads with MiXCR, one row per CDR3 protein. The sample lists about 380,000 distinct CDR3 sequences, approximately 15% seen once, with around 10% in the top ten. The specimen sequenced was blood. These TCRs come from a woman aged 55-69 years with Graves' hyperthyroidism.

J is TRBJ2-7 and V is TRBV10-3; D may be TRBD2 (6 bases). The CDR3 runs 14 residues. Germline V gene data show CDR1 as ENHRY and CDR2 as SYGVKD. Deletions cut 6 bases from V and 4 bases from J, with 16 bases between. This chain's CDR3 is CAIRPGREVYEQYF. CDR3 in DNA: TGTGCCATCAGACCCGGGAGAGAGGTTTACGAGCAGTACTTC.

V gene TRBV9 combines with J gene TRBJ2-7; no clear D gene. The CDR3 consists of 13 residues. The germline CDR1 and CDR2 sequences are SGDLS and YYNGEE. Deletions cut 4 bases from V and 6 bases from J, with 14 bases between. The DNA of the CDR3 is TGTGCCAGCAGCCCTTCGTCGGGTTCCGAGCAGTACTTC. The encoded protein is CASSPSSGSEQYF.

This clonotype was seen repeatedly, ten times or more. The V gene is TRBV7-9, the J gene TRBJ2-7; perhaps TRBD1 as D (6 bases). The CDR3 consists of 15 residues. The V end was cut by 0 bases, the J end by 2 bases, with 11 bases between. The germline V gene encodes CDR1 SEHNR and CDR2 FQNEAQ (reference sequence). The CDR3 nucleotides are TGTGCCAGCAGCTTAGCAGGACAGCCAACCTACGAGCAGTACTTC. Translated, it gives CASSLAGQPTYEQYF.